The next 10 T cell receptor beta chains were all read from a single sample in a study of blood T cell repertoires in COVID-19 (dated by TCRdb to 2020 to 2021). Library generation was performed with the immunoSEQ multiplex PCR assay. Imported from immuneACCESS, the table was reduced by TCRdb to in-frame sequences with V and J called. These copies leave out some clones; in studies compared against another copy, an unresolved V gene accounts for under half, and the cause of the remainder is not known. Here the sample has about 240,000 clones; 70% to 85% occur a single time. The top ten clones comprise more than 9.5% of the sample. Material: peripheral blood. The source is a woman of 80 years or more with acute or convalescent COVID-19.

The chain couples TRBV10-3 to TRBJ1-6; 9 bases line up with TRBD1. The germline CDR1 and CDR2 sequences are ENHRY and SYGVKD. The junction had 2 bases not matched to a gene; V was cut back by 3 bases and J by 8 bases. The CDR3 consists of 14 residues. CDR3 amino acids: CAISEGTGHSPLHF. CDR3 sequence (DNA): TGTGCCATCAGTGAAGGGACAGGGCATTCACCCCTCCACTTT.

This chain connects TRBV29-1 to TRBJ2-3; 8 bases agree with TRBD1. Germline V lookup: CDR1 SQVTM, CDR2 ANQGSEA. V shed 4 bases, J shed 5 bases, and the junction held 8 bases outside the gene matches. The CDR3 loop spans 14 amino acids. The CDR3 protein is CSVGQGAPVDTQYF. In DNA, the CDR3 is TGCAGCGTTGGCCAGGGGGCGCCCGTAGATACGCAGTATTTT.

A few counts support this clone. The CDR3 region is CASSPNTVGGNTIYF. The CDR3 nucleotides are TGTGCCAGCAGTCCCAACACAGTTGGGGGAAACACCATATATTTT. This chain uses TRBV28 with TRBJ1-3; D is uncertain. The ends were cut back, 5 bases at V and 4 bases at J, with 15 bases in the middle. This CDR3 comprises 15 residues. Germline values: CDR1 MDHEN, CDR2 SYDVKM.

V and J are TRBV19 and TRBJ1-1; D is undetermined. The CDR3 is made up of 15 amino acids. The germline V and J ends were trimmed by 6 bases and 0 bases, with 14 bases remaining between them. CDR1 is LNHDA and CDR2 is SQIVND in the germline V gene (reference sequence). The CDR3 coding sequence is TGTGCCAGTAGCCCCCCCCCGGGGATGAACACTGAAGCTTTCTTT. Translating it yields CASSPPPGMNTEAFF.

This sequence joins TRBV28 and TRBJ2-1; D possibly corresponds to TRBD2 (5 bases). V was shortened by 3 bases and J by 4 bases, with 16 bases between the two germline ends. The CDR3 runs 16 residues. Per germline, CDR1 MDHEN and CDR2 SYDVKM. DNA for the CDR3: TGTGCCAGCAGTTTGGAGGTCTTCCCGATTTACAATGAGCAGTTCTTC. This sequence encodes CASSLEVFPIYNEQFF.

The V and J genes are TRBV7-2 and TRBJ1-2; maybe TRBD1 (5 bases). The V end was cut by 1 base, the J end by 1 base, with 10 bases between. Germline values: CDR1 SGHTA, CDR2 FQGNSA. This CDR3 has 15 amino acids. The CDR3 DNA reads TGTGCCAGCAGCTTAGTACAGGAAGTTAACTATGGCTACACCTTC. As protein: CASSLVQEVNYGYTF.

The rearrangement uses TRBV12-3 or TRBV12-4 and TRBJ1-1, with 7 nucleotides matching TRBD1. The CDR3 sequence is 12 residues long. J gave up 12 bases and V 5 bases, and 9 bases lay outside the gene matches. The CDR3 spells CASSPQGGDPFF. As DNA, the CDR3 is TGTGCCAGCAGTCCCCAGGGGGGCGACCCTTTCTTT.

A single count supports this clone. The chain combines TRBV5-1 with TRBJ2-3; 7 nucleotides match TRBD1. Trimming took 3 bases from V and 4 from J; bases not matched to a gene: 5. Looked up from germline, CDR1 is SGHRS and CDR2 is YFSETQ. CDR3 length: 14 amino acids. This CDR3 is CASSSYRGADTQYF. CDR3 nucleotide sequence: TGCGCCAGCAGCTCCTACAGGGGCGCAGATACGCAGTATTTT.

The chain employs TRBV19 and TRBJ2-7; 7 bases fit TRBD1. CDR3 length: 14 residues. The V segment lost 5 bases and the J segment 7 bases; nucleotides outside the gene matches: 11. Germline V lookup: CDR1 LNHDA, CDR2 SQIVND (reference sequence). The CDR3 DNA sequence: TGTGCCAGTAGTCCGCGGACCGTCAGGGGGGAGCAGTACTTC. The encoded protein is CASSPRTVRGEQYF.

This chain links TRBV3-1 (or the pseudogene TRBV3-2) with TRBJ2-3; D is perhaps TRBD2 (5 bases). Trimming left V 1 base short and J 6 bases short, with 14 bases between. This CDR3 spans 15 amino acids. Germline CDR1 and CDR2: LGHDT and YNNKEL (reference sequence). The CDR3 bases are TGTGCCAGCAGCCAAGGGACGACATCGGGGGATACGCAGTATTTT. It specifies CASSQGTTSGDTQYF.